This note documents a single T cell receptor (beta chain) sequence. TCRdb's copy holds only in-frame clones and misses some; the assay was immunoSEQ multiplex PCR. The sample has some 79,000 clones; around three quarters are singletons. The data were obtained in a study of T cell responses to AZD1222 COVID-19 vaccine. Combined were second doses at about 4 or about 12 weeks. The V and J ends lost 5 bases and 5 bases, in that order; junction bases with no gene match: 8. The germline gives CDR1 MDHEN, CDR2 SYDVKM. CDR3 size: 16 residues. The sample was peripheral blood, taken 28 days after the second AZD1222 dose. This receptor was identified in an adult who received the AZD1222 COVID-19 vaccine. V gene TRBV28 combines with J gene TRBJ1-4; 10 bases agree with TRBD1. In DNA, the CDR3 is TGTGCCAGCAGTCCCTCTCCGGGACAGGGGAATGAAAAACTGTTTTTT. Amino acids: CASSPSPGQGNEKLFF. The entire variable domain, with the rest obtained from reference TRBV28 and TRBJ1-4, is as follows: DVKVTQSSRYLVKRTGEKVFLECVQDMDHENMFWYRQDPGLGLRLIYFSYDVKMKEKGDIPEGYSVSREKKERFSLILESASTNQTSMYLCASSPSPGQGNEKLFFGSGTQLSVL.